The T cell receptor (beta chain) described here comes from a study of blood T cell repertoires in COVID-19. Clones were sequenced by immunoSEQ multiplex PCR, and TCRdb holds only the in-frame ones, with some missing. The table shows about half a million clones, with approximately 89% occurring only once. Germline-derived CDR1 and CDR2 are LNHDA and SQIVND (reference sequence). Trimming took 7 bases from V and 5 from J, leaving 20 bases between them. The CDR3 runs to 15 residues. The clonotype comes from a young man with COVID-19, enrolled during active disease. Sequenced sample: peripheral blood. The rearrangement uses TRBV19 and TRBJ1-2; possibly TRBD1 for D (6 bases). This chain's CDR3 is CASTKLQGLEYGYTF. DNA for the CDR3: TGTGCCAGTACCAAACTACAGGGATTAGAATATGGCTACACCTTC.